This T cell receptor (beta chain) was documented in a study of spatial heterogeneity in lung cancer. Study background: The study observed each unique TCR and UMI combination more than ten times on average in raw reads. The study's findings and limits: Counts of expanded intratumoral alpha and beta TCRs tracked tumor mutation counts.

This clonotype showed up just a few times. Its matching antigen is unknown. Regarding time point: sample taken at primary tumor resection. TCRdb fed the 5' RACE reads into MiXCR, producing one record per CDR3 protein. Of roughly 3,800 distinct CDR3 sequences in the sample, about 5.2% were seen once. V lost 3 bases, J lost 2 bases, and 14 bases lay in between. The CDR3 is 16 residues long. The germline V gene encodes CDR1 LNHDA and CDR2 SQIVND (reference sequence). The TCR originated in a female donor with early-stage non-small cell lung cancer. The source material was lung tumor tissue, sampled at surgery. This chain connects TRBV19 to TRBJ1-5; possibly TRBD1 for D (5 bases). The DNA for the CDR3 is TGTGCCAGTAGTATTAGGGACGGGATGCGCAATCAGCCCCAGCATTTT. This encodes CASSIRDGMRNQPQHF. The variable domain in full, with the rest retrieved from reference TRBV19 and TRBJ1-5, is DGGITQSPKYLFRKEGQNVTLSCEQNLNHDAMYWYRQDPGQGLRLIYYSQIVNDFQKGDIAEGYSVSREKKESFPLTVTSAQKNPTAFYLCASSIRDGMRNQPQHFGDGTRLSIL.